Listed here are 26 T cell receptor beta chains from one sample, sequenced in a study of blood T cell repertoires in COVID-19. Method: immunoSEQ multiplex PCR; TCRdb's copy keeps in-frame clones and lacks some. The table has roughly 120,000 clones, roughly 82% seen once. The sample taken for sequencing was peripheral blood. These receptors came from a woman aged 80 or over with active or convalescent COVID-19.

The V gene is TRBV5-1, the J gene TRBJ2-7; 13 bases line up with TRBD2. CDR1 is SGHRS and CDR2 is YFSETQ in the germline V gene. Germline trimming cut 3 bases from V and 2 bases from J; bases unmatched to any gene: 8. The CDR3 is 17 residues long. The chain's CDR3 is CASSSGTSGIPTYEQYF. CDR3 nucleotide sequence: TGCGCCAGCAGCTCCGGGACTAGCGGGATTCCTACCTACGAGCAGTACTTC.

CDR3 region: CASGTESNYGYTF. CDR3 DNA: TGTGCCAGCGGGACAGAGTCTAACTATGGCTACACCTTC. V usage is TRBV28 and J usage is TRBJ1-2; 7 bases line up with TRBD1. Looked up from germline, CDR1 is MDHEN and CDR2 is SYDVKM. The CDR3 loop spans 13 amino acids. V lost 8 bases and J lost 0; bases outside the gene matches: 3.

J is TRBJ1-1 and V is TRBV5-4; D not certain. Germline loops: CDR1 SGHNT, CDR2 YYREEE (reference sequence). This CDR3 comprises 13 residues. V lost 4 bases and J lost 5, with 12 bases in between. The CDR3 nucleotides are TGTGCCAGCAGCCCGGAGCCGTTTACTGAAGCTTTCTTT. Encoded protein: CASSPEPFTEAFF. Drawing the rest from reference TRBV5-4 and TRBJ1-1, the complete variable domain is ETGVTQSPTHLIKTRGQQVTLRCSSQSGHNTVSWYQQALGQGPQFIFQYYREEENGRGNFPPRFSGLQFPNYSSELNVNALELDDSALYLCASSPEPFTEAFFGQGTRLTVV.

This clone was observed a single time. V and J are TRBV27 and TRBJ1-5; D unresolved. Per the germline V gene, CDR1 is MNHEY and CDR2 is SMNVEV (reference sequence). Trimming shortened V by 2 bases and J by 2 bases, and 13 bases separated the two germline ends. The CDR3 runs to 16 residues. The DNA for the CDR3 is TGTGCCAGCAGTTTAAGCGGGTTTGGGGGCAATCAGCCCCAGCATTTT. The encoded protein is CASSLSGFGGNQPQHF.

The chain is built from TRBV2 and TRBJ2-7; tentatively, D is TRBD2 (7 bases). The germline gives CDR1 SNHLY, CDR2 FYNNEI. V was cut by 6 bases and J by 1 base, with 13 bases left in between. The CDR3 contains 14 residues. The CDR3 loop reads CASRGGRGSYEQYF. The CDR3 DNA reads as TGTGCCAGCAGAGGGGGGAGGGGGTCCTACGAGCAGTACTTC.

V and J are TRBV19 and TRBJ2-4, with 7 bases identical to TRBD1. With V trimmed by 6 bases and J by 8 bases, 7 bases remained unmatched. Germline loops: CDR1 LNHDA, CDR2 SQIVND (reference sequence). This CDR3 contains 13 residues. CDR3 amino acids: CASSPQGPDIQYF. The CDR3 DNA is TGTGCCAGTAGCCCACAGGGGCCGGACATTCAGTACTTC.

The chain employs TRBV6-2 or TRBV6-3 and TRBJ1-6, with 8 bases identical to TRBD1. The trim removed 5 bases at V and 7 bases at J, leaving 7 bases unmatched. Germline loops: CDR1 MNHEY, CDR2 SVGEGT. This CDR3 region has 15 residues. The CDR3 bases are TGTGCCAGCAGTAAGGACAGGGCACAGAATTCACCCCTCCACTTT. The encoded protein is CASSKDRAQNSPLHF.

The sample holds a few counts of this clone. V gene TRBV28 combines with J gene TRBJ2-5, with 13 positions matching TRBD2. The CDR3 spans 16 residues. After removal of 6 bases from V and 5 bases from J, the junction contained 9 bases not matched to a gene. Germline V gene sequence: CDR1 MDHEN, CDR2 SYDVKM. CDR3 residues: CASREGLAGVRETQYF. In DNA form, the CDR3 reads TGTGCCAGCAGGGAAGGACTAGCGGGAGTTAGGGAGACCCAGTACTTC.

The V and J genes are TRBV19 and TRBJ2-3; perhaps TRBD2 as D (6 bases). This CDR3 comprises 13 residues. Germline V CDR1 and CDR2: LNHDA, SQIVND (reference sequence). The V gene lost 9 bases and the J gene lost 0 bases, with 10 bases spanning the gap. CDR3 nucleotide sequence: TGTGCCAGCAATGGGGGGAGCACAGATACGCAGTATTTT. This gives the protein CASNGGSTDTQYF. The full variable domain, with the rest looked up from reference TRBV19 and TRBJ2-3, is DGGITQSPKYLFRKEGQNVTLSCEQNLNHDAMYWYRQDPGQGLRLIYYSQIVNDFQKGDIAEGYSVSREKKESFPLTVTSAQKNPTAFYLCASNGGSTDTQYFGPGTRLTVL.

The chain employs TRBV5-4 and TRBJ1-2, with a tentative D call TRBD1 (6 bases). This CDR3 region has 13 residues. The germline gives CDR1 SGHNT, CDR2 YYREEE (reference sequence). V lost 5 bases to trimming and J lost 2 bases, with 10 bases between them. The CDR3 here is CASRLQGNYGYTF. The DNA for the CDR3 is TGTGCCAGCAGGTTACAGGGAAACTATGGCTACACCTTC.

V usage is TRBV9 and J usage is TRBJ1-5, with D possibly being TRBD1 (6 bases). The germline CDR1 and CDR2 sequences are SGDLS and YYNGEE. The CDR3 loop spans 15 amino acids. V shed 0 bases and J shed 4 bases, with 11 bases lying between them. CDR3 DNA: TGTGCCAGCAGCGTAGGTGAGGGGGGGAATCAGCCCCAGCATTTT. Encoded protein: CASSVGEGGNQPQHF. The full variable domain, rest sourced from reference TRBV9 and TRBJ1-5, is DSGVTQTPKHLITATGQRVTLRCSPRSGDLSVYWYQQSLDQGLQFLIQYYNGEERAKGNILERFSAQQFPDLHSELNLSSLELGDSALYFCASSVGEGGNQPQHFGDGTRLSIL.

The chain uses TRBV7-3 and TRBJ1-2, with TRBD1 matching 11 bases. The CDR3 is made up of 15 amino acids. The germline V gene has CDR1 SGHTA and CDR2 FQGTGA. Trimming removed 4 bases from V and 4 bases from J; junction bases left unmatched: 5. CDR3 in amino acids: CASSWTGGSGYGYTF. CDR3 bases: TGTGCCAGCAGCTGGACAGGGGGCAGTGGCTATGGCTACACCTTC.

V gene TRBV30 combines with J gene TRBJ1-5; the D gene is possibly TRBD1 (5 bases). CDR1 is GTSNPN, CDR2 SVGIG, per germline (reference sequence). CDR3 length: 15 amino acids. V was cut by 3 bases and J by 6 bases, with 18 bases left in between. The CDR3 region has the DNA TGTGCCTGGAGCCTTATGTCAGGGTTGCCTCAGCCCCAGCATTTT. It translates to CAWSLMSGLPQPQHF.

The chain is built from TRBV3-1 (or the pseudogene TRBV3-2) and TRBJ2-2, with 10 bases identical to TRBD1. V was clipped by 5 bases and J by 12 bases; unmatched bases: 15. The CDR3 spans 16 residues. The germline gives CDR1 LGHDT, CDR2 YNNKEL (reference sequence). CDR3 DNA: TGTGCCAGCAGCGGGGGACAGGGGACTACGGTGGGGAAGCTGTTTTTT. Translation: CASSGGQGTTVGKLFF.

The chain links TRBV28 to TRBJ1-1; D gene unclear. Looked up from germline, CDR1 is MDHEN and CDR2 is SYDVKM. V was trimmed by 1 base and J by 7 bases, leaving 10 bases between them. There are 13 residues in the CDR3. CDR3 sequence: CASSLLSRGEAFF. The DNA for the CDR3 is TGTGCCAGCAGTTTATTGTCAAGAGGTGAAGCTTTCTTT.

The J gene is TRBJ2-1, the V gene TRBV7-6, with 10 nucleotides matching TRBD2. The CDR3 is 18 residues long. With V trimmed by 2 bases and J by 5 bases, 12 bases remained unmatched. In germline, CDR1 is SGHVS, CDR2 FNYEAQ. CDR3 region: CASSLLAPPSGSHNEQFF. In DNA, the CDR3 is TGTGCCAGCAGCTTATTAGCGCCCCCTAGCGGGAGTCACAATGAGCAGTTCTTC.

This clone was counted only a few times. The rearrangement links TRBV18 to TRBJ1-2; D remains ambiguous. CDR3 size: 12 residues. Trimming took off 5 bases at V and 3 bases at J, with 7 bases between the two ends. Germline V gene data show CDR1 as KGHSH and CDR2 as LQKENI. Here the CDR3 DNA reads TGTGCCAGCTCAGAGGGAGACTATGGCTACACCTTC. Its translation: CASSEGDYGYTF.

This clone has just one count. This chain joins TRBV28 and TRBJ1-3; no clear D. In germline, CDR1 is MDHEN, CDR2 SYDVKM. The CDR3 spans 15 residues. Trimming pared 5 bases from V and 2 bases from J, leaving 13 bases between. The CDR3 spells CASSAGISPGNTIYF. The CDR3 region has the DNA TGTGCCAGCAGTGCGGGGATAAGCCCTGGAAACACCATATATTTT.

The chain joins TRBV28 to TRBJ2-1, with D unresolved. CDR1 and CDR2 (germline): MDHEN, SYDVKM. This CDR3 is 15 amino acids long. V was cut by 2 bases and J by 4 bases, with 12 bases left in between. CDR3 coding DNA: TGTGCCAGCAGTTTAGCGGCACTGAAGTACAATGAGCAGTTCTTC. Residues: CASSLAALKYNEQFF.

The J gene is TRBJ1-1, the V gene TRBV6-6; maybe TRBD1 (6 bases). From germline, CDR1 is MNHNY and CDR2 SVGAGI (reference sequence). The CDR3 runs 16 residues. Trimming took 2 bases from V and 3 from J, leaving 16 bases between them. CDR3 amino acids: CASSYPDRGADTEAFF. The CDR3 coding sequence is TGTGCCAGCAGTTACCCTGATCGGGGGGCCGACACTGAAGCTTTCTTT.

Of note for this clone: An end of the junction does not agree with germline; a read error may underlie this. The V and J genes are TRBV6-5 and TRBJ1-2; D is unresolved. The CDR3 extends over 12 amino acids. CDR1 MNHEY and CDR2 SVGAGI come from the germline V gene. In DNA form, the CDR3 reads TGTGCCAGCAGTGACTCGTATTTTGGCTACACCTTC. Translated, it gives CASSDSYFGYTF.

A note on this clone: This same CDR3 is encoded by further DNA sequences in the sample. The rearrangement links TRBV28 to TRBJ2-1; D may be TRBD1 (6 bases). The CDR3 sequence is 15 residues long. Germline V gene data show CDR1 as MDHEN and CDR2 as SYDVKM. V shed 7 bases and J shed 3 bases, with 16 bases lying between them. The CDR3 DNA reads as TGTGCCAGCAAGATACCCCGGGACAACTACAATGAGCAGTTCTTC. Translation gives CASKIPRDNYNEQFF.

This clone was seen a single time. The DNA for the CDR3 is TGTGCCAGCAGTACGACAGGGGGCCAAGAGACCCAGTACTTC. The encoded protein is CASSTTGGQETQYF. The chain has TRBV2 and TRBJ2-5; 9 bases align to TRBD1. Germline V gene sequence: CDR1 SNHLY, CDR2 FYNNEI. The J segment lost 1 base and the V segment lost 5 bases, leaving 2 bases of the junction unmatched. The CDR3 length is 14 residues.

This clone was recorded once. V usage is TRBV7-6 and J usage is TRBJ2-1; TRBD2 is a possible D gene (5 bases). The CDR3 consists of 15 residues. Germline V CDR1 and CDR2: SGHVS, FNYEAQ. Trimming removed 1 base from V and 4 bases from J, with 11 bases in between. CDR3: CASSLGSAAYNEQFF. The CDR3 region has the DNA TGTGCCAGCAGCTTAGGTTCAGCGGCATACAATGAGCAGTTCTTC.

V usage is TRBV4-1 and J usage is TRBJ1-1; 10 bases match TRBD1. CDR3 length: 17 amino acids. Germline V gene data show CDR1 as MGHRA and CDR2 as YSYEKL. V shed 0 bases, J shed 6 bases, and the junction held 10 bases outside the gene matches. Here the CDR3 DNA reads TGCGCCAGCAGCCAAGAGGCTTGGGACAGGGGAATCCCTGAAGCTTTCTTT. As protein: CASSQEAWDRGIPEAFF.

This sequence joins TRBV7-3 and TRBJ2-2; 7 nucleotides agree with TRBD2. CDR1 and CDR2 from the germline V gene are SGHTA and FQGTGA. Trimming cost V 5 bases and J 4 bases; bases outside gene matches: 10. The CDR3 contains 16 residues. DNA of the CDR3: TGTGCCAGCAGCCTGGTGGCGGGAGCACGCACCGGGGAGCTGTTTTTT. Protein product: CASSLVAGARTGELFF.